This record looks at one TCR beta chain sequence and its context. Its antigen has not been determined. A read error may produce the germline difference seen at one junction end. The germline V gene encodes CDR1 MDHEN and CDR2 SYDVKM. The CDR3 goes from the cysteine to the phenylalanine over 15 residues. Only CDR3 DNA remains: 45 bases, in frame from the first base. Moderately to severely active disease, a Clinical Activity Score of at least 3, a NOSPECS grade of at least 4, and a duration under 3 months were present in ophthalmopathy patients. Patients with uncontrolled infections, other autoimmune diseases, pregnancy or lactation were excluded. Diagnoses relied on clinical symptoms, serum thyroxine and TRAb, thyroid ultrasound and orbital computed tomography. PBMCs were separated from around 9.1 ml of fresh peripheral blood using Ficoll-Paque density gradient centrifugation. Total RNA was extracted using Trizol reagent, and RNA quality was assessed on an Agilent 2100 Bioanalyzer.

The TCR beta CDR3 regions were amplified from the RNA transcripts. For the first round of RT-PCR on the TCR CDR3, the HTBI primer set was used together with the Qiagen OneStep RT-PCR kit. A second multiplex PCR round built the libraries, followed by size selection and purification. Libraries were sequenced paired-end with 100 bp reads on an Illumina HiSeq2000. For the original study's pipeline: SOAPnuke was used to process the raw data, removing reads that contained adapters or uncalled bases, had a mean Phred below 15, or lacked an exact match to the constant primer or identifier. COPE v1.2.5 was used to merge the high-quality paired reads, and each unique nucleotide sequence was defined as a clonotype. MiTCR v1.1 was used to align the clonotypes against IMGT TRBV, TRBD and TRBJ reference segments. Only V-J combinations with frequency above 0.0001, covering 99.2% of repertoires, were analysed. The TCS score was defined as F50 (clonal expansion) divided by E x V (chaos), with BLOSUM62-based TCRdist calculated between CDR3 peptides within each V-J. Welch's t-statistics and random forest reduced 450 to 600 V-J features to fewer than 15, which were used in a naive Bayes classifier (R e1071). In-frame beta chains were kept once TCRdb had trimmed the public reads at Q25 with fastp and called clones with MiXCR. Merged by CDR3 protein, the rows form single entries marked with the most common genes and DNA. None of the V and J calls come from the authors' own analysis; TCRdb made them. This sample lists roughly 520,000 distinct CDR3 sequences; about 24% were detected once. The ten largest clones capture about 10% of the sample.

The data belong to a study of T cells in Graves' hyperthyroidism and ophthalmopathy (dated by TCRdb to the late 2010s). With respect to the entire study: Peripheral blood samples were taken at initial diagnosis, before any treatment was given. The paper reports TCR Vbeta CDR3 sequencing of 130 to 150 peripheral blood samples: around 41 ophthalmopathy, about 75 hyperthyroidism and 17 progressor patients. Prospective prediction of ophthalmopathy was tested in an independent validation cohort consisting of some 20 hyperthyroidism patients and approximately 16 patients who later progressed to ophthalmopathy. A discovery cohort of about a hundred patients, about 40 with Graves' ophthalmopathy and about 60 with stable Graves' hyperthyroidism, was used to find distinguishing TCR V-J signatures. The 95 to 100 discovery patients were randomly divided into training and test sets at a 7:3 ratio. Thyroid tissue and blood T-cell repertoires from several Graves' hyperthyroidism patients were also compared in the study. Following sampling, methimazole starting at 30 mg daily was given to hyperthyroidism patients, and high-dose intravenous methylprednisolone was given to ophthalmopathy patients.

The study at large found these results: No statistical method was used to set the sample size in advance, and investigators knew the group allocation. A 13 V-J signature model separated ophthalmopathy from stable hyperthyroidism, with roughly 88% sensitivity and roughly 81% specificity in cross-validation and 80%/75% in testing. In validation, the model predicted progression to ophthalmopathy a median of 6.5 months before onset, with over 60% sensitivity and about 75% specificity. Most expanded thyroid clonotypes (frequency above 0.001) were also found in blood, which suggests that blood repertoires may mirror thyroid immune responses.

The receptor chain draws on TRBV28 and TRBJ1-2; the D gene cannot be named for sure. Sequences were obtained from blood. The TCR originated in a woman aged 25 to 39 with Graves' ophthalmopathy. The CDR3 region: CASSLSRGRRGGCTF. The DNA sequence is TGTGCCAGCAGCCTTTCTCGAGGGCGCCGGGGTGGCTGCACCTTC.